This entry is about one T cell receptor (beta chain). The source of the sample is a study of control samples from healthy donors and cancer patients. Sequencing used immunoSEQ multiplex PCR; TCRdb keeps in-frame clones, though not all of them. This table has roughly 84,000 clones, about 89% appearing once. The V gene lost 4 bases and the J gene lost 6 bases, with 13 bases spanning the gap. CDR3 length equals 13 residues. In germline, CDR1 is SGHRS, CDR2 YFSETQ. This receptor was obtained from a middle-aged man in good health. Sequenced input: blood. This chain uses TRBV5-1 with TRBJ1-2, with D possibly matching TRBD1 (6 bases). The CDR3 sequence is CASSPEGGHGYTF. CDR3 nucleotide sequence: TGCGCCAGCAGCCCCGAGGGGGGACATGGCTACACCTTC.